This T cell receptor beta chain came from a study of T cell repertoires in cytomegalovirus infection. Looking at the study overall: In public TCR beta signatures, there were indications of both CMV infection and matching HLA type.

Using its own MiXCR run on the reads, TCRdb lists one record per CDR3 protein. Counted here are fewer than 700,000 distinct CDR3 sequences, around 24% occurring once; the ten biggest clones make up 8%. CDR1 and CDR2 from the germline V gene are SNHLY and FYNNEI. The CDR3 has 16 amino acids. The V gene end was trimmed by 9 bases and the J gene end by 7 bases; junction bases not matched to a gene: 13. At least ten counts were recorded for this clonotype. Its antigen remains unidentified. Overall study findings and caveats: HLA-C-restricted, CMV-specific TCR beta clonotypes were dominant ex vivo.

The J gene is TRBJ2-1, the V gene TRBV2, with 12 bases aligning to TRBD1. The TCR sequence derives from a human donor in good health (CMV status not recorded). Some clones in this sample may be carry-over from other donors' samples. The sequenced sample consisted of CD8+ T cells from PBMCs. The DNA of the CDR3 is TGTGCCAGGATGGGGGACAGGGGGCGTAGTGGGAATGAGCAGTTCTTC. It specifies CARMGDRGRSGNEQFF.